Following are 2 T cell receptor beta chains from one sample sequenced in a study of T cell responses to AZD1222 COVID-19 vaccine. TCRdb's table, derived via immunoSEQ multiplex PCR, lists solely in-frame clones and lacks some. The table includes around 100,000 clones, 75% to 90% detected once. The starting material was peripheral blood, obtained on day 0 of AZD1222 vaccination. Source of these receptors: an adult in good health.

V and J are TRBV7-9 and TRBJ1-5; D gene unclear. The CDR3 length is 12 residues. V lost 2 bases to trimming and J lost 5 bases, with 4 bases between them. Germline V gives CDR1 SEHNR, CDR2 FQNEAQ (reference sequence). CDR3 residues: CASSLQDQPQHF. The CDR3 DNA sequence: TGTGCCAGCAGCTTACAAGATCAGCCCCAGCATTTT. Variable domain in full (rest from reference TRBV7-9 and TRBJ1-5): DTGVSQNPRHKITKRGQNVTFRCDPISEHNRLYWYRQTLGQGPEFLTYFQNEAQLEKSRLLSDRFSAERPKGSFSTLEIQRTEQGDSAMYLCASSLQDQPQHFGDGTRLSIL.

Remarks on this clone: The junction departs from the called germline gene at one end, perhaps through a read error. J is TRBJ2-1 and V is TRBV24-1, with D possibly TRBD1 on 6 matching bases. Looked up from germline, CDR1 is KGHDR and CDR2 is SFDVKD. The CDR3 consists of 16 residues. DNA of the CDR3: TGTGCCACCAGTGATTCACAGGGACCCTCCTCCAATGAGCAGTTCTTC. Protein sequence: CATSDSQGPSSNEQFF.